Shown below are 22 T cell receptor beta chains from a single sample sequenced in a study of T cell responses to AZD1222 COVID-19 vaccine. TCRdb's copy holds only in-frame clones and misses some; the assay was immunoSEQ multiplex PCR. The data show fewer than 150,000 clones, around 90% seen once. Material: peripheral blood, obtained on day 0 of AZD1222 vaccination. All receptors come from an adult in good health.

Here the CDR3 reads CAWSAGTNSPLHF. CDR3 coding DNA: TGTGCCTGGAGTGCCGGGACCAATTCACCCCTCCACTTT. This rearrangement joins TRBV30 to TRBJ1-6, with a tentative D call TRBD1 (5 bases). V shed 1 base and J shed 7 bases, with 8 bases lying between them. CDR1 is GTSNPN, CDR2 SVGIG, per germline (reference sequence). The CDR3 runs to 13 residues.

The chain recombines TRBV5-4 with TRBJ1-1; no firm D call. The CDR3 is 15 amino acids. Trimming cost V 7 bases and J 0 bases, with 16 bases left between them. Per germline, CDR1 SGHNT and CDR2 YYREEE (reference sequence). The CDR3 sequence: CASQSSPGMNTEAFF. As DNA, the CDR3 is TGTGCCAGCCAATCCTCTCCGGGGATGAACACTGAAGCTTTCTTT.

The chain is built from TRBV5-6 and TRBJ1-2; no firm D call. Germline V gene sequence: CDR1 SGHDT, CDR2 YYEEEE. Trimming took off 6 bases at V and 4 bases at J, with 13 bases between the two ends. The CDR3 has 13 residues. DNA of the CDR3: TGTGCCAGCAACCCCGGAGGGCTCTATGGCTACACCTTC. Translated, it gives CASNPGGLYGYTF.

The rearrangement joins TRBV29-1 to TRBJ2-7; 8 bases line up with TRBD1. Germline-derived CDR1 and CDR2 are SQVTM and ANQGSEA. The CDR3 has 13 amino acids. Germline trimming cut 7 bases from V and 2 bases from J; bases unmatched to any gene: 7. The CDR3 DNA sequence: TGCAGCGCTTCAGGGGGCAGGGCCTACGAGCAGTACTTC. This sequence encodes CSASGGRAYEQYF.

The chain links TRBV3-1 (or the pseudogene TRBV3-2) to TRBJ1-4, with 9 bases identical to TRBD1. CDR3 length: 15 residues. The ends lost 3 bases at V and 5 bases at J; junction bases unmatched: 4. Germline lookup yields CDR1 LGHDT and CDR2 YNNKEL (reference sequence). The DNA for the CDR3 is TGTGCCAGCAGCCAGGCCGGGACAGGGAATGAAAAACTGTTTTTT. Its protein product is CASSQAGTGNEKLFF.

This clone occurred once. This chain joins TRBV3-1 (or the pseudogene TRBV3-2) and TRBJ2-7, with D tentatively TRBD1 (5 bases). The V and J ends lost 4 bases and 6 bases respectively, with 16 bases between them. The CDR3 loop spans 14 amino acids. The germline gives CDR1 LGHDT, CDR2 YNNKEL (reference sequence). CDR3 region: CASSRGSTVGEQYF. Written as DNA, the CDR3 is TGTGCCAGCAGCCGGGGCTCCACCGTGGGCGAGCAGTACTTC.

The chain combines TRBV9 with TRBJ2-7; 7 bases match TRBD2. V dropped 4 bases and J dropped 0; count of bases not matched to a gene: 13. CDR3 size: 17 residues. Germline values: CDR1 SGDLS, CDR2 YYNGEE. DNA for the CDR3: TGTGCCAGCAGCCCAAGCGTTGCAGCGGGGAGCTCCTACGAGCAGTACTTC. Its translation: CASSPSVAAGSSYEQYF.

The chain links TRBV3-1 (or the pseudogene TRBV3-2) to TRBJ1-6; D remains ambiguous. This CDR3 is built from 16 residues. V was trimmed by 0 bases and J by 10 bases, leaving 16 bases between them. Germline V gives CDR1 LGHDT, CDR2 YNNKEL (reference sequence). CDR3 protein: CASSQEDPRGHSPLHF. CDR3 nucleotide sequence: TGTGCCAGCAGCCAAGAGGACCCCCGAGGTCACTCACCCCTCCACTTT.

The chain carries TRBV9 and TRBJ2-5; 12 nucleotides line up with TRBD1. There are 16 residues in the CDR3. Trimming removed 3 bases from V and 1 base from J; junction bases left unmatched: 4. The germline gives CDR1 SGDLS, CDR2 YYNGEE. Here the CDR3 reads CASSGGQGAGQETQYF. The CDR3 nucleotides read TGTGCCAGCAGCGGGGGACAGGGGGCCGGCCAAGAGACCCAGTACTTC.

The chain links TRBV7-2 to TRBJ1-2; 7 bases agree with TRBD1. V was clipped by 2 bases and J by 2 bases; unmatched bases: 2. CDR1 is SGHTA, CDR2 FQGNSA, per germline. The CDR3 loop spans 14 amino acids. DNA of the CDR3: TGTGCCAGCAGCTTAACAGGGGAGAACTATGGCTACACCTTC. Its protein product is CASSLTGENYGYTF.

Points on this clone: An end of the junction differs from the germline gene, which may be a read error. The chain combines TRBV19 with TRBJ1-5; no definite D call. The germline V gene has CDR1 LNHDA and CDR2 SQIVND (reference sequence). This CDR3 comprises 13 residues. The CDR3 nucleotides read TGTGCCAGTAGTCTAGAGAGCAATCAGCCCCAGCATTTT. This sequence encodes CASSLESNQPQHF. The full variable domain, with the rest looked up from reference TRBV19 and TRBJ1-5, is DGGITQSPKYLFRKEGQNVTLSCEQNLNHDAMYWYRQDPGQGLRLIYYSQIVNDFQKGDIAEGYSVSREKKESFPLTVTSAQKNPTAFYLCASSLESNQPQHFGDGTRLSIL.

This clone was seen once. J is TRBJ2-2 and V is TRBV12-5; 8 nucleotides agree with TRBD1. Germline V gives CDR1 LGHNT, CDR2 FRNRAP. There are 16 residues in the CDR3. The ends lost 1 base at V and 6 bases at J; junction bases unmatched: 7. The DNA for the CDR3 is TGTGCTAGTGGTTTGGGGCGGACAGGGAAGGCCGGGGAGCTGTTTTTT. This gives the protein CASGLGRTGKAGELFF.

This rearrangement joins TRBV18 to TRBJ1-5, with D possibly being TRBD1 (6 bases). Trimming took off 0 bases at V and 9 bases at J, with 15 bases between the two ends. The V gene's germline CDR1 is KGHSH and CDR2 LQKENI. The CDR3 is 15 residues long. CDR3 DNA sequence: TGTGCCAGCTCACCACCTCAGGGGTCTCAGGGGCCCCAGCATTTT. Amino acid sequence: CASSPPQGSQGPQHF.

The gene calls are TRBV15 and TRBJ1-3; D gene unclear. V was pared by 0 bases and J by 4 bases, with 10 bases between. CDR3 size: 15 residues. Germline assignment: CDR1 LNHNV and CDR2 YYDKDF (reference sequence). CDR3 sequence: CATSREPVAGNTIYF. The CDR3 DNA reads as TGTGCCACCAGCAGAGAGCCGGTAGCGGGAAACACCATATATTTT.

V usage is TRBV28 and J usage is TRBJ1-5, with unresolved D. The CDR3 runs to 14 residues. CDR1 is MDHEN and CDR2 is SYDVKM in the germline V gene. V lost 1 base and J 5 bases, leaving 9 bases between the germline ends. CDR3 region: CASSLLGTDQPQHF. CDR3 coding DNA: TGTGCCAGCAGTTTATTAGGCACTGATCAGCCCCAGCATTTT.

The chain couples TRBV7-9 to TRBJ1-1, with a tentative D call TRBD1 (5 bases). This CDR3 comprises 15 residues. Germline V gene lookup returns CDR1 SEHNR and CDR2 FQNEAQ (reference sequence). V lost 0 bases and J 5 bases, leaving 13 bases between the germline ends. In DNA, the CDR3 is TGTGCCAGCAGCTTAGCGATCTTGGAGGGGACTGAAGCTTTCTTT. Translated, it gives CASSLAILEGTEAFF.

This clone has a handful of counts. This rearrangement joins TRBV3-1 (or the pseudogene TRBV3-2) to TRBJ1-6, with D possibly TRBD1 on 6 matching bases. This CDR3 has 16 residues. CDR1 LGHDT and CDR2 YNNKEL come from the germline V gene (reference sequence). Deletions cut 3 bases from V and 2 bases from J, with 11 bases between. CDR3 DNA sequence: TGTGCCAGCAGCCAGAGGGGGAGCGCCTATAATTCACCCCTCCACTTT. Protein sequence: CASSQRGSAYNSPLHF.

The chain carries TRBV6-2 or TRBV6-3 and TRBJ2-7; D possibly corresponds to TRBD1 (7 bases). The CDR3 sequence is 13 residues long. Trimming left V 5 bases short and J 4 bases short, with 12 bases between. From germline, CDR1 is MNHEY and CDR2 SVGEGT. The CDR3 DNA sequence: TGTGCCAGCAGTCGAGCAGGGGGGTACGAGCAGTACTTC. Its translation: CASSRAGGYEQYF.

This chain links TRBV14 with TRBJ2-7; tentatively, D is TRBD1 (5 bases). Trimming pared 6 bases from V and 1 base from J, leaving 10 bases between. The germline V gene encodes CDR1 SGHDN and CDR2 FVKESK. CDR3 length: 13 amino acids. Written as DNA, the CDR3 is TGTGCCAGCAGTCTAGACAGATCCTACGAGCAGTACTTC. This gives the protein CASSLDRSYEQYF.

The chain couples TRBV14 to TRBJ2-7; D remains unclear. Trimming pared 4 bases from V and 1 base from J, leaving 14 bases between. The CDR3 loop spans 15 amino acids. In germline, CDR1 is SGHDN, CDR2 FVKESK. The CDR3 DNA follows: TGTGCCAGCAGCCTCGGAGCCCCGATGTCCTACGAGCAGTACTTC. Protein product: CASSLGAPMSYEQYF.

Worth noting for this clone: A read error may produce the germline difference seen at one junction end. The chain has TRBV6-5 and TRBJ1-2; TRBD1 matches at 7 bases. Germline CDR1 is MNHEY and CDR2 is SVGAGI. The CDR3 runs 13 residues. CDR3 nucleotide sequence: TGTGCCAGCAGTCACCAACCTACCGCGGGACAGCACTTC. Translating gives CASSHQPTAGQHF.

This sequence joins TRBV5-1 and TRBJ2-2; D is unclear. Germline V CDR1 and CDR2: SGHRS, YFSETQ. Trimming cost V 4 bases and J 1 base, with 11 bases left between them. The CDR3 loop spans 15 amino acids. For the CDR3, the DNA is TGCGCCAGCAGCCCCGGGTGGAGGAACACCGGGGAGCTGTTTTTT. Its protein is CASSPGWRNTGELFF.